This T cell receptor (beta chain) was captured by sequencing in a study of regulatory T cells in long-lasting Graves disease. There are 12 residues in the CDR3. Germline lookup yields CDR1 DFQATT and CDR2 SNEGSKA (reference sequence). Trimming left V 5 bases short and J 2 bases short, with 10 bases between. Time point described: persistent/refractory GD, antithyroid drugs over 5 years with positive TRAb. Generation of the TCR library employed RNA extracted from PBMCs. HTBI primers from iRepertoire and Arm-PCR of CDR3 regions yielded the TCR beta libraries. TCRdb itself ran the multiplex PCR reads through MiXCR, one entry per CDR3 protein. The sample has about 430,000 distinct CDR3 sequences, roughly 23% seen once. This clonotype was counted at least ten times.

The chain recombines TRBV20-1 with TRBJ2-7, with D unresolved. The source is a female donor with Graves disease. Sequenced material: peripheral blood mononuclear cells (PBMCs), taken when the disease was refractory, from a patient treated with antithyroid drugs. In DNA, the CDR3 is TGCAGTGCTGGAAGGGCGACCTACGAGCAGTACTTC. Protein sequence: CSAGRATYEQYF.